This T cell receptor (beta chain) stems from a study of human T cells and chemical hapten exposure. Looking at the study overall: The patients were mostly female; they had alopecia areata, totalis or universalis. TCR yields per sample varied, mainly owing to small pooled library volume differences.

This CDR3 is 16 amino acids long. Germline-derived CDR1 and CDR2 are MGHDK and SYGVNS. Between the trimmed V and J ends, which lost 4 bases and 3 bases, there was a span of 18 bases. Unique molecular identifiers were attached to individual cDNA molecules within the library. MiXCR, run by TCRdb on the RACE reads, gives a single entry per CDR3 protein. The repertoire holds approximately 160,000 distinct CDR3 sequences, with roughly 25% as singletons. Time point: patch test 3, about 24 weeks after DPC sensitization. As to treatment: therapeutic diphenylcyclopropenone sensitization with weekly scalp DPC. Researchers extracted total RNA from unfractionated whole blood.

The material was whole blood, obtained in connection with sensitization to the hapten diphenylcyclopropenone (DPC). This chain uses TRBV25-1 with TRBJ1-2; D gene ambiguous. The sequence derives from a woman aged 18-29 years with alopecia areata. Some clones in this sample may be carry-over from other donors' samples. In nucleotides, the CDR3 is TGTGCCAGCAGTGGGACTGGGAAGGGATACGACTATGGCTACACCTTC. Translated: CASSGTGKGYDYGYTF.